This TCR beta chain was captured in a study of a mutant IDH1 vaccine in newly diagnosed glioma. In the study overall: During weeks 1, 3, 5, 7, 11, 15, 19 and 23, patients received eight vaccinations.

Using immunoSEQ multiplex PCR, the repertoire was profiled, and TCRdb retains in-frame clones only, with some absent. The sample lists around 30,000 clones; around 80% were seen once. Germline CDR1 is PRHDT and CDR2 is FYEKMQ (reference sequence). V lost 5 bases to trimming and J lost 4 bases, with 17 bases between them. The CDR3 runs 15 residues. This clone was recorded only once. Antigen unknown. The time point is: week 23, last vaccination. The investigators gave 300 ug of mutant IDH1 20-mer peptide in each vaccine dose, together with topical imiquimod. This chain uses TRBV13 with TRBJ1-1; D may be TRBD1 (6 bases). The sample here was PBMCs, taken from a glioma patient whose treatment included an IDH1 peptide vaccine. The receptor was derived from a young woman with glioma. The CDR3 here is CASSPRGGPRTEAFF. The CDR3 DNA reads TGTGCCAGCAGCCCCCGGGGGGGGCCCCGCACTGAAGCTTTCTTT.